This note documents a single T cell receptor beta chain sequence. The sample comes from a study of blood T cell repertoires in COVID-19. The CDR3 has 16 amino acids. Trimming shortened V by 0 bases and J by 4 bases, and 15 bases separated the two germline ends. Germline values: CDR1 MNHEY, CDR2 SVGEGT. Sequencing was performed with immunoSEQ multiplex PCR; in TCRdb, only in-frame clones are kept and a portion is missing. Of around 100,000 clones listed, 70% to 90% are singletons. The TCR comes from a human donor in a cohort sampled during active COVID-19. The chain has TRBV6-2 or TRBV6-3 and TRBJ1-1; D might be TRBD1 (5 bases). The sample was peripheral blood. The chain's CDR3 is CASSYSKAGFGTEAFF. As DNA, the CDR3 is TGTGCCAGCAGTTACTCGAAGGCAGGGTTCGGCACTGAAGCTTTCTTT.